Sequencing of this TCR beta chain was carried out in a study of cytomegalovirus exposure and HLA in healthy donors. Overall study context: The same platform was used for the 95 to 150 validation repertoires and the roughly 700 first-cohort repertoires, a later analysis reported.

Germline V lookup: CDR1 MGHRA, CDR2 YSYEKL. V lost 4 bases, J lost 5 bases, and 8 bases stayed unmatched. The CDR3 totals 15 residues. TCRdb keeps only in-frame clones here, not all; method: immunoSEQ multiplex PCR. The sample records about 63,000 clones, around 90% being singletons. The genes are TRBV4-1 and TRBJ2-1, with 7 bases lining up with TRBD1. The sequenced sample was PBMCs. The sequence was obtained from a woman aged 18-30 years in good health and CMV-seronegative. CDR3 DNA: TGCGCCAGCAGCCGATACAGGGGAATGGACAATGAGCAGTTCTTC. Translation gives CASSRYRGMDNEQFF.